This TCR beta chain was observed in a study of blood T cell repertoires in COVID-19. Study summary: Acute and convalescent COVID-19 samples came from the United States, Italy and Spain. The analysed material was cDNA or gDNA that came from T cells, B-cell-depleted T cells, or PBMCs.

Source study methods: It was from reference gene primer amplification that nucleated cell counts were estimated. Some clones are missing from TCRdb's copy, which holds only in-frame ones; the method was immunoSEQ multiplex PCR. From that table come the V and J calls and clone size; the DNA was used to work out D and trimming. This sample has 68,000 or so clones, with approximately 90% found just once. Trimming removed 4 bases at V and 7 bases at J, with 8 bases between. Germline V lookup: CDR1 SNHLY, CDR2 FYNNEI. The CDR3 totals 12 residues. This chain connects TRBV2 to TRBJ1-5; D may be TRBD1 (6 bases). The material sequenced was peripheral blood. The TCR sequence derives from a man in his sixties or seventies with active or convalescent COVID-19. In DNA form, the CDR3 reads TGTGCCAGCAGTGGGGGGGGCCAGCCCCAGCATTTT. Its protein is CASSGGGQPQHF.